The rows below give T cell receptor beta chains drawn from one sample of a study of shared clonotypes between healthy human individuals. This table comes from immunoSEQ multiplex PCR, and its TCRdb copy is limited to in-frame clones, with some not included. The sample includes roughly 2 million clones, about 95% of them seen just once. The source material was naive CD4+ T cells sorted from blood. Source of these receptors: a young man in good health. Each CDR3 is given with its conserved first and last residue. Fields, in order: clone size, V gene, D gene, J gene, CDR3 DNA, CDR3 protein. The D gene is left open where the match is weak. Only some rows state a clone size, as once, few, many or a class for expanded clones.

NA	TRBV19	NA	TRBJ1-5	TGTGCCAGTAGTATTACAGATTCTCGACAGCCCCAGCATTTT	CASSITDSRQPQHF
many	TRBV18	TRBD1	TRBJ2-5	TGTGCCAGCTCACGGGACAGGGGCCAAGAGACCCAGTACTTC	CASSRDRGQETQYF
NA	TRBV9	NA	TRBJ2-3	TGTGCCAGCAGCGTAGGGGCGCGGGGTCCAGATACGCAGTATTTT	CASSVGARGPDTQYF
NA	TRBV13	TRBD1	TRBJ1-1	TGTGCCAGCAGCCCCGGACAGGGGTCTGAAGCTTTCTTT	CASSPGQGSEAFF
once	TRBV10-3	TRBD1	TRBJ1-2	TGTGCCATCCCGCTTCCCGGGACAGTTGATGGCTACACCTTC	CAIPLPGTVDGYTF
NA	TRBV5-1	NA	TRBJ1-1	TGCGCCAGCAGCATTTCCAGGAGTATGAACACTGAAGCTTTCTTT	CASSISRSMNTEAFF
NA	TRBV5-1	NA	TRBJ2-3	TGCGCCAGCAGCCCCGAAGGAGGGCCCGGCACAGATACGCAGTATTTT	CASSPEGGPGTDTQYF
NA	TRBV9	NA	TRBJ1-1	TGTGCCAGCAGCGTTGGACCCCCGGGACACCCGAACACTGAAGCTTTCTTT	CASSVGPPGHPNTEAFF
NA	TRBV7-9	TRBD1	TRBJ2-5	TGTGCCAGCAGCTTAGCGACAGGGAATACAGGGACCCAGTACTTC	CASSLATGNTGTQYF
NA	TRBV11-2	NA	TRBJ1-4	TGTGCCAGCAGCATAGACCCAGGTGAAAAACTGTTTTTT	CASSIDPGEKLFF
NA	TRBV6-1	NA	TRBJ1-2	TGTGCCAGCAGTGATAGGGGCAGCCGAACTAACTATGGCTACACCTTC	CASSDRGSRTNYGYTF
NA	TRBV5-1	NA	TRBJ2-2	TGCGCCAGCAGCTTGGTTCAGCCCCCCGGGGAGCTGTTTTTT	CASSLVQPPGELFF
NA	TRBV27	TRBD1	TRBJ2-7	TGTGCCAGCAGTTTCCGCGGGACAGGGTGGAACTACGAGCAGTACTTC	CASSFRGTGWNYEQYF
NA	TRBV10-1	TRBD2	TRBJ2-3	TGCGCCAGCAGAACTAGCGGTGGACGTACAGATACGCAGTATTTT	CASRTSGGRTDTQYF
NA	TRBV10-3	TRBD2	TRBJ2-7	TGTGCCATCAGTGAGTCAGGACTAGCGGCCTACGAGCAGTACTTC	CAISESGLAAYEQYF
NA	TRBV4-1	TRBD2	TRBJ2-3	TGCGCCAGCAGCCAAGATATGTGGGAGGGCCTGAATACGCAGTATTTT	CASSQDMWEGLNTQYF
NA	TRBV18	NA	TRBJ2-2	TGTGCCAGCTCACCCATGGAGGCCGGGGAGCTGTTTTTT	CASSPMEAGELFF
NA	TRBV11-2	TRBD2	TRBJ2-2	TGTGCCAGCAGACGGACTAGCGGGATTAATACCGGGGAGCTGTTTTTT	CASRRTSGINTGELFF
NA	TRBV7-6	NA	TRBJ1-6	TGTGCCAGCAGCTCAGGGTCTTATAATTCACCCCTCCACTTT	CASSSGSYNSPLHF
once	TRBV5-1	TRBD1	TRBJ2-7	TGCGCCAGCAGCCTCGGGTTCGACAGGGCTAACTTATACTTC	CASSLGFDRANLYF
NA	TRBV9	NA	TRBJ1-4	TGTGCCAGCAGCGCCGGTAAATCGGGGTCTGAAAAACTGTTTTTT	CASSAGKSGSEKLFF
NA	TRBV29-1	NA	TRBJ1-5	TGCAGCGTTGGAGACAGTAATCAGCCCCAGCATTTT	CSVGDSNQPQHF
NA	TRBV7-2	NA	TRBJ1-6	TGTGCCAGCAGCTTAGTTGGTACAGGCAGGGTAGATTCACCCCTCCACTTT	CASSLVGTGRVDSPLHF
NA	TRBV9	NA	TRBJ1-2	TGTGCCAGCAGCGTAGCCACCGGCGTTAACTATGGCTACACCTTC	CASSVATGVNYGYTF
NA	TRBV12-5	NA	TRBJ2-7	TGTGCTAGTGGTTTGGCCTGGAGGGGGGCAAGGGTGGATTCCGAGCAGTACTTC	CASGLAWRGARVDSEQYF
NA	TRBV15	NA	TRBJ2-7	TGTGCCACCAGCAGAGACGCGACCGCCTACGAGCAGTACTTC	CATSRDATAYEQYF
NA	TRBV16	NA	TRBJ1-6	TGTGCCAGCAGCCAACCCCCAGGGGAATCACCCCTCCACTTT	CASSQPPGESPLHF
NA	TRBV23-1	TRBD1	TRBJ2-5	TGCGCCAGCAGTCGCAGGGGGTTACAGACCCAGTACTTC	CASSRRGLQTQYF
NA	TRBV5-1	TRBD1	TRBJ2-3	TGCGCCAGCAGCTGGACAGGGGACTGGTCAGATACGCAGTATTTT	CASSWTGDWSDTQYF
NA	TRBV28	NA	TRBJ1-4	TGTGCCAGCAGTTTCTATAGCCTGAATGAAAAACTGTTTTTT	CASSFYSLNEKLFF
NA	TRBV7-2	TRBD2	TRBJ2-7	TGTGCCAGCAGCTTAGCCGGGACTAGCGGCTCCTACGAGCAGTACTTC	CASSLAGTSGSYEQYF
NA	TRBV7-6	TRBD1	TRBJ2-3	TGTGCCAGCAGCTACAGGGGAGATACGCAGTATTTT	CASSYRGDTQYF
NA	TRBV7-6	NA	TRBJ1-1	TGTGCCAGCAGCGCCCAGGAGGGATACACTGAAGCTTTCTTT	CASSAQEGYTEAFF
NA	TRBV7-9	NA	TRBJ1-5	TGTGCCAGCAGCACCGACAGAGAAAGGGGGCCCCAGCATTTT	CASSTDRERGPQHF
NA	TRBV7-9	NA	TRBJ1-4	TGTGCCAGCAGCTTGACAGATTCAACTAATGAAAAACTGTTTTTT	CASSLTDSTNEKLFF
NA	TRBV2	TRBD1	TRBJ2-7	TGTGCCAGCAGGGAGACAGGGGGATCGGGCGAGCAGTACTTC	CASRETGGSGEQYF
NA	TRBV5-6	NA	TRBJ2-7	TGTGCCAGCAGCGCCACTATGGGCGAGCAGTACTTC	CASSATMGEQYF
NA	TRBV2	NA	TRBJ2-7	TGTGCCAGTTTCTACCTAGGAGGTTCCTACGAGCAGTACTTC	CASFYLGGSYEQYF
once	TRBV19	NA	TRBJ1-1	TGTGCCTCCAGGAGACCCCTGGGGACTGAAGCTTTCTTT	CASRRPLGTEAFF
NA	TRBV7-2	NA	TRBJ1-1	TGTGCCAGCAGCCGCGACAGCAGCGGAGCTTTCTTT	CASSRDSSGAFF
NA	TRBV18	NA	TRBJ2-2	TGTGCCAGCTCACCGACGGGACTGGCCGAGCTGTTTTTT	CASSPTGLAELFF
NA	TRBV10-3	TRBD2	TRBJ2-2	TGTGCCATCAGTGAGCGACTGGGACTAGCGGGAGAAGAGAACACCGGGGAGCTGTTTTTT	CAISERLGLAGEENTGELFF
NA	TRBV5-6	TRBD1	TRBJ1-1	TGTGCCAGCAGCTCTGGGACAGGGGCGAACACTGAAGCTTTCTTT	CASSSGTGANTEAFF
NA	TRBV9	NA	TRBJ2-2	TGTGCCAGCAGCGTAGGATCGACCGGGGAGCTGTTTTTT	CASSVGSTGELFF
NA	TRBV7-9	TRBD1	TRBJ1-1	TGTGCCAGCAGCTTACTCAGACAGGGTCGCGGGACTGAAGCTTTCTTT	CASSLLRQGRGTEAFF
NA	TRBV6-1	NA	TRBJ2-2	TGTGCCAGCAGTGAAGGGCGAGCAGGGAACACCGGGGAGCTGTTTTTT	CASSEGRAGNTGELFF
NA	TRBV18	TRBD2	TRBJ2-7	TGTGCCAGCTCACCCGGGACTAGCGGGAGTGGCGAGCAGTACTTC	CASSPGTSGSGEQYF
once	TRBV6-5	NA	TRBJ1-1	TGTGCCAGCAGTTACAGAGGAGCGAACACTGAAGCTTTCTTT	CASSYRGANTEAFF
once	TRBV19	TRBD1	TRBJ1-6	TGTGCCAGTAGTACAGGACAGGCCGTCCTATCACCCCTCCACTTT	CASSTGQAVLSPLHF
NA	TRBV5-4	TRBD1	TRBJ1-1	TGTGCCAGCAGCTCAGGGGGACAGGGGATGAACACTGAAGCTTTCTTT	CASSSGGQGMNTEAFF
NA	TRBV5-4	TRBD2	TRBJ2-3	TGTGCCAGCAGCCAACGACTAGCGCCTAGCACAGATACGCAGTATTTT	CASSQRLAPSTDTQYF
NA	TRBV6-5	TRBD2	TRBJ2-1	TGTGCCAGCAGTCCAGGGACTAGCGGGTTCAATGAGCAGTTCTTC	CASSPGTSGFNEQFF
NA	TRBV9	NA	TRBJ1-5	TGTGCCAGCAGCCCGAGGGGCGAAGGGAATCAGCCCCAGCATTTT	CASSPRGEGNQPQHF
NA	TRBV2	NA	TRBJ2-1	TGTGCCAGCAGGGACGACAGTGACCCTTCCTACAATGAGCAGTTCTTC	CASRDDSDPSYNEQFF
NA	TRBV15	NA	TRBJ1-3	TGTGCCACCAGCAGTCTTGAGGCGCTGACTGGAAACACCATATATTTT	CATSSLEALTGNTIYF